Shown below are 8 T cell receptor beta chains from a single sample sequenced in a study of cytomegalovirus exposure and HLA in healthy donors. PCR used 60 Vbeta primers and 13 Jbeta primers. Profiling relied on immunoSEQ multiplex PCR, and the TCRdb table lists in-frame clones only, not all of them. Among around 170,000 clones listed, over 75% were seen once. Sequences were obtained from PBMCs. These receptors were taken from a man aged 40-55 years in good health and CMV-seropositive.

This clone has a handful of counts. The genes are TRBV9 and TRBJ1-1, with 8 bases lining up with TRBD1. Germline loops: CDR1 SGDLS, CDR2 YYNGEE. The CDR3 is 14 residues long. V shed 3 bases and J 1 base; nucleotides not matched to a gene: 2. CDR3 bases: TGTGCCAGCAGCGCCGGGACAGGGAACACTGAAGCTTTCTTT. Amino acids: CASSAGTGNTEAFF.

The V call is TRBV6-5, the J call TRBJ2-5, with D possibly being TRBD1 (5 bases). Trimming removed 5 bases at V and 4 bases at J, with 14 bases between. The CDR3 loop spans 14 amino acids. Germline lookup yields CDR1 MNHEY and CDR2 SVGAGI. The CDR3, as DNA: TGTGCCAGCAGTGGCCCCCCAGGGCCAGAGACCCAGTACTTC. This codes for CASSGPPGPETQYF.

The chain combines TRBV6-6 with TRBJ2-7, with 7 bases aligning to TRBD2. Trimming at V came to 8 bases and at J to 3 bases, leaving 13 bases not matched to a gene. Germline loops: CDR1 MNHNY, CDR2 SVGAGI (reference sequence). The CDR3 sequence is 15 residues long. CDR3 amino acids: CASYPRPGRDYEQYF. As DNA, the CDR3 is TGTGCCAGCTACCCCCGCCCGGGGAGGGACTACGAGCAGTACTTC.

This clone appeared once. The chain couples TRBV11-2 to TRBJ1-2; possibly TRBD1 for D (6 bases). The CDR3 loop spans 14 amino acids. Per the germline V gene, CDR1 is SGHAT and CDR2 is FQNNGV. The V and J ends lost 5 bases and 4 bases respectively, with 14 bases between them. CDR3 sequence: CASSITQGVYGYTF. The CDR3, as DNA: TGTGCCAGCAGCATCACACAGGGAGTCTATGGCTACACCTTC.

V usage is TRBV7-2 and J usage is TRBJ1-3; D unresolved. The CDR3 runs to 15 residues. Germline lookup yields CDR1 SGHTA and CDR2 FQGNSA. The ends were cut back, 5 bases at V and 3 bases at J, with 14 bases in the middle. The CDR3, as DNA: TGTGCCAGCAGCCCGTATCTGGGAGGTGGAAACACCATATATTTT. As protein: CASSPYLGGGNTIYF.

This clone was seen a handful of times. Here the CDR3 reads CASSSGTAQETQYF. The DNA of the CDR3 is TGTGCCAGCAGTTCGGGGACAGCCCAAGAGACCCAGTACTTC. This sequence joins TRBV27 and TRBJ2-5; 7 bases agree with TRBD1. V lost 4 bases and J lost 1; bases outside the gene matches: 3. CDR3 length: 14 residues. CDR1 and CDR2 from the germline V gene are MNHEY and SMNVEV (reference sequence).

The chain employs TRBV7-6 and TRBJ1-1; TRBD1 matches 8 bases. Germline trimming cut 0 bases from V and 4 bases from J; bases unmatched to any gene: 1. CDR1 SGHVS and CDR2 FNYEAQ come from the germline V gene. The CDR3 is 14 amino acids. The CDR3 DNA sequence: TGTGCCAGCAGCTTAGCCCAGGGGGCCACTGAAGCTTTCTTT. This translates into CASSLAQGATEAFF.

V is TRBV7-9 and J is TRBJ2-5; TRBD1 aligns across 7 bases. Per the germline V gene, CDR1 is SEHNR and CDR2 is FQNEAQ (reference sequence). The V and J ends lost 1 base and 4 bases, in that order; junction bases with no gene match: 6. The CDR3 has 15 residues. CDR3 DNA: TGTGCCAGCAGCTTAGGAGACAGGGTAGGAGAGACCCAGTACTTC. This encodes CASSLGDRVGETQYF.